This TCR beta chain was documented in a study of cytomegalovirus exposure and HLA in healthy donors. PCR amplification relied on 60 Vbeta primers (plus 13 Jbeta primers). Assay used: immunoSEQ multiplex PCR; TCRdb lists only in-frame clones, some missing. Among about 160,000 clones listed, around four fifths were seen once. Whole-study results and caveats: Many donors shared some public TCRs, even though most TCR sequences were rare. Reported results showed that the classifier diagnosed cytomegalovirus status with high specificity and sensitivity. Most TCR beta V segments were productive about 87% or about 30% of the time in an earlier analysis.

Each of the donors was a healthy bone marrow donor. The CDR3 sequence is 13 residues long. CDR1 is SNHLY and CDR2 is FYNNEI in the germline V gene. Trimming took 4 bases from V and 5 from J, leaving 11 bases between them. Note on this clone: Its target is unknown.

The gene calls are TRBV2 and TRBJ2-5, with TRBD1 as a possible D gene (5 bases). Sequencing input: PBMCs. The source is a woman aged 18-29 years in good health and CMV-seronegative. The CDR3 sequence: CASSGQPTETQYF. CDR3 nucleotide sequence: TGTGCCAGCAGTGGACAGCCGACGGAGACCCAGTACTTC.